The entry below gives a single T cell receptor beta chain sequence along with its context. Its antigen is not identified. A single base separates this from a much larger clone, so it may be a read error. The donors, healthy Caucasians from Russia, were aged about 6 to 90. Trimming cost V 6 bases and J 8 bases, with 24 bases left between them. The CDR3 loop spans 16 amino acids. Germline-derived CDR1 and CDR2 are SGDLS and YYNGEE. Primers used in a second PCR of roughly 6 to 12 cycles were a sample-barcoded 5' primer and a J-beta primer mix. TCRdb recomputed calls from the 5' RACE reads with MiXCR, one row per CDR3 protein. This sample has over 500,000 distinct CDR3 sequences, with over 40% found just once. This record belongs to a study of blood T cells in healthy people across ages. Whole-study findings and limits: Both naive CD4+ cell counts and diversity were greater in long-lived donors than in aged donors. Leaving the PBMCs unsorted stopped any conclusive comparison of naive versus antigen-experienced cells. Estimated diversity, derived from one million T cells, was regarded as an underestimate.

Sequenced input: blood. This receptor was taken from a woman of 80 years or more in good health. The rearrangement joins TRBV9 to TRBJ2-1; a weak D match, TRBD2 (6 bases). The CDR3 DNA sequence: TGTGCCAGCACCCCAACCGGGACTGGTAAATACCATGAGCAGTTCTTC. This codes for CASTPTGTGKYHEQFF.